This TCR beta chain was retrieved from a study of T cells in tumors after PD-1 blockade. Overall study: A subset received ongoing vismodegib 150 mg daily alongside anti-PD-1 therapy.

Profiling relied on immunoSEQ multiplex PCR, and the TCRdb table lists in-frame clones only, not all of them. The sample consists of approximately 60,000 clones, just under 80% of them appearing once. The CDR3 runs to 12 residues. The germline V gene encodes CDR1 MNHEY and CDR2 SVGAGI. Trimming took off 2 bases at V and 5 bases at J, with 6 bases between the two ends. This sequence joins TRBV6-5 and TRBJ1-2; the D gene is possibly TRBD1 (5 bases). This sample comprised PBMCs, obtained before anti-PD-1 treatment. This TCR came from a human donor with basal cell carcinoma. DNA of the CDR3: TGTGCCAGCAGTTACGGGGGTTATGGCTACACCTTC. Protein sequence: CASSYGGYGYTF.